These T cell receptor beta chains were read from a single sample in a study of blood T cell repertoires in COVID-19. Produced via immunoSEQ multiplex PCR; TCRdb's table is partial and in-frame only. The sample consists of roughly 150,000 clones, 65% to 85% of them appearing once. The sequenced sample consisted of peripheral blood. The receptors derive from a woman over 75 with acute or convalescent COVID-19. Both conserved end residues are part of each CDR3. D genes are given only for firm matches. A row's size may be missing; if present it is once, few, many or a size class.

clone_size j_call d_call v_call cdr3_length cdr3_nt cdr3_aa
NA TRBJ2-1 TRBD2 TRBV5-4 18 TGTGCCAGCAGTTCGGGACTAGCGGGAGGGCTCCGGAACAATGAGCAGTTCTTC CASSSGLAGGLRNNEQFF
NA TRBJ2-7 TRBD1 TRBV5-4 16 TGTGCCAGCAGCTTGGGCCCCCAGGGGGCGTCCTACGAGCAGTACTTC CASSLGPQGASYEQYF
few TRBJ1-1 NA TRBV29-1 12 TGCAGCGTCGGCAGGGAAATCACTGAAGCTTTCTTT CSVGREITEAFF
NA TRBJ2-7 NA TRBV18 14 TGTGCCAGCTCACCACCGTCAGGATCCTACGAGCAGTACTTC CASSPPSGSYEQYF
NA TRBJ2-7 NA TRBV14 16 TGTGCCAGCAGCCAAGATCCACGGGTAACGGGCTACGAGCAGTACTTC CASSQDPRVTGYEQYF
NA TRBJ2-1 NA TRBV19 14 TGTGCCAGTAGTATAGGCTTTCAGTACAATGAGCAGTTCTTC CASSIGFQYNEQFF
NA TRBJ1-5 TRBD1 TRBV7-8 15 TGTGCCAGCAGCACCCGGACAGGGTGGGATCAGCCCCAGCATTTT CASSTRTGWDQPQHF
NA TRBJ2-7 NA TRBV6-6 16 TGTGCCAGCTCTCGGCGCGGAGACAGAGAGTCCTACGAGCAGTACTTC CASSRRGDRESYEQYF
NA TRBJ2-7 NA TRBV5-6 14 TGTGCCAGCAGCTTGGCAGGGCACCCCTACGAGCAGTACTTC CASSLAGHPYEQYF
NA TRBJ2-3 NA TRBV11-3 14 TGTGCCAGCAGCTTACAGCGGAGCACAGATACGCAGTATTTT CASSLQRSTDTQYF
NA TRBJ1-1 NA TRBV6-5 15 TGTGCCAGCAGTTACGCCCGCCTGAGGAGTACTGAAGCTTTCTTT CASSYARLRSTEAFF
once TRBJ1-2 NA TRBV18 15 TGTGCCAGCTCACCACCAGGCGCAGGGGCACATGGCTACACCTTC CASSPPGAGAHGYTF
NA TRBJ2-1 TRBD1 TRBV2 15 TGTGCCAGCAGTTGGGACAGGGGCTCCTACAATGAGCAGTTCTTC CASSWDRGSYNEQFF
once TRBJ2-7 NA TRBV27 16 TGTGCCAGCAGTACCCCTATGGGCAGGGCGTCCTACGAGCAGTACTTC CASSTPMGRASYEQYF
NA TRBJ1-2 NA TRBV27 17 TGTGCCAGCATAAGTATTTCCGGAGGGCGGAGGGTCTATGGCTACACCTTC CASISISGGRRVYGYTF
NA TRBJ1-3 NA TRBV12-5 12 TGTGCTAGTGGTTTCGCTGGAAACACCATATATTTT CASGFAGNTIYF
NA TRBJ1-2 TRBD1 TRBV19 14 TGTGCCAGTAGTGCTGGACAGGGCCGCTATGGCTACACCTTC CASSAGQGRYGYTF
NA TRBJ2-2 NA TRBV7-2 13 TGTGCCAGCACCAAGGGGGACACCGGGGAGCTGTTTTTT CASTKGDTGELFF
once TRBJ2-2 TRBD1 TRBV7-2 15 TGTGCCAGCAGCCCCAGGGGGCGGCACACCGGGGAGCTGTTTTTT CASSPRGRHTGELFF
NA TRBJ1-2 NA TRBV19 13 TGTGCCAGTAGTATAGACAGGGAAAGAGGCTACACCTTC CASSIDRERGYTF
NA TRBJ2-2 NA TRBV7-6 15 TGTGCCAGCAGCTCCATGGGCGCGGGGACCGGGGAGCTGTTTTTT CASSSMGAGTGELFF
NA TRBJ2-7 NA TRBV7-9 17 TGTGCCAGCAGCCGTTTACTAGACCCCAAAACATCTGGGGAGCAGTACTTC CASSRLLDPKTSGEQYF
NA TRBJ1-6 NA TRBV6-5 14 TGTGCCAGCAGTTCCGGGTACTGGGATTCACCCCTCCACTTT CASSSGYWDSPLHF
NA TRBJ2-7 TRBD2 TRBV6-2/TRBV6-3 15 TGTGCCAGCAGTTACTCCCGGACTAGCGCCTACGAGCAGTACTTC CASSYSRTSAYEQYF
once TRBJ2-7 NA TRBV28 13 TGTGCCAGCAGTTTCAGAGGTAGATACGAGCAGTACTTC CASSFRGRYEQYF
NA TRBJ1-2 NA TRBV28 13 TGTGCCAGCAGCGACAGGATATACTATGGCTACACCTTC CASSDRIYYGYTF
NA TRBJ2-2 NA TRBV18 15 TGTGCCAGCTCACCCCCAAGTAGCAACACCGGGGAGCTGTTTTTT CASSPPSSNTGELFF
once TRBJ2-2 TRBD1 TRBV6-1 15 TGTGCCAGCAGTTCAGGACAGGTGAACACCGGGGAGCTGTTTTTT CASSSGQVNTGELFF
NA TRBJ2-5 NA TRBV5-1 15 TGCGCCAGCAGCTCCACTCGGGGGGCGGAGGAGACCCAGTACTTC CASSSTRGAEETQYF
once TRBJ1-6 TRBD1 TRBV28 15 TGTGCCAGCAGTTCGGGAGGACAGGGGGTGTCACCCCTCCACTTT CASSSGGQGVSPLHF
NA TRBJ2-1 TRBD2 TRBV18 15 TGTGCCAGCTCACCCCAGTTTGGGGGGGACAATGAGCAGTTCTTC CASSPQFGGDNEQFF
NA TRBJ2-1 TRBD2 TRBV6-5 15 TGTGCCAGCAGTAGTCTAGCGGGGACATACAATGAGCAGTTCTTC CASSSLAGTYNEQFF
NA TRBJ2-1 TRBD2 TRBV19 17 TGTGCCAGTAGTATATTTCTAAACGGGAGGGCCTACAATGAGCAGTTCTTC CASSIFLNGRAYNEQFF
NA TRBJ1-5 NA TRBV28 13 TGTGCCTCGTCCCCGGAGGGATTTCAGCCCCAGCATTTT CASSPEGFQPQHF
NA TRBJ1-3 NA TRBV28 13 TGTGCCACCCAGAGGGCACCTGGAAACACCATATATTTT CATQRAPGNTIYF
NA TRBJ2-5 NA TRBV11-2 14 TGTGCCAGCAGCTTAGGTCTAGGTGGGGAGACCCAGTACTTC CASSLGLGGETQYF
NA TRBJ2-2 TRBD1 TRBV5-1 14 TGCGCCAGCAGGGGGGACAGTGAAACCGGGGAGCTGTTTTTT CASRGDSETGELFF
NA TRBJ2-5 TRBD2 TRBV5-1 13 TGCGCCAGCAGCTCCGGACTAGGCGAGACCCAGTACTTC CASSSGLGETQYF
NA TRBJ2-1 TRBD2 TRBV7-2 15 TGTGCCAGCAGTGGGGGGGGACTAGCCTACAATGAGCAGTTCTTC CASSGGGLAYNEQFF
NA TRBJ1-5 NA TRBV7-8 16 TGTGCCAGCAGCTTAGTGCAGGGACTACGCAATCAGCCCCAGCATTTT CASSLVQGLRNQPQHF
NA TRBJ2-5 TRBD1 TRBV3-1/TRBV3-2 16 TGTGCCAGCAGCCAAACCGGGACAGGGCCGCCGAAGACCCAGTACTTC CASSQTGTGPPKTQYF
NA TRBJ2-3 TRBD2 TRBV28 15 TGTGCCAGCAGCCGACTAGCGGGAGGAGGAGATACGCAGTATTTT CASSRLAGGGDTQYF
NA TRBJ1-1 TRBD1 TRBV5-1 15 TGCGCCAGCAGCTTAACCCTGGACAGGGCTGGTGAAGCTTTCTTT CASSLTLDRAGEAFF
NA TRBJ2-7 NA TRBV28 13 TGTGCCAGCAGCTCCGGGGGTCCGTACGAGCAGTACTTC CASSSGGPYEQYF
few TRBJ1-2 TRBD1 TRBV4-1 15 TGCGCCAGCAGGTTGTCGACAGGGTCAAACTATGGCTACACCTTC CASRLSTGSNYGYTF
once TRBJ2-7 TRBD2 TRBV7-8 14 TGTGCCAGCAGCTTGGGGGGGGGACCGTACGAGCAGTACTTC CASSLGGGPYEQYF
NA TRBJ2-7 TRBD2 TRBV5-5 16 TGTGCCAGCAGCTTAGGAGCTAGCGGGGGTTCCTACGAGCAGTACTTC CASSLGASGGSYEQYF
NA TRBJ1-5 TRBD1 TRBV6-6 16 TGTGCCAGCAGTAAAAGACAGGGGGATCGGAATCAGCCCCAGCATTTT CASSKRQGDRNQPQHF
NA TRBJ2-3 NA TRBV30 12 TGTGCGCTAGGGAGGCAGGCGGATACGCAGTATTTT CALGRQADTQYF
few TRBJ1-5 NA TRBV6-1 14 TGTGCCAGCAGTGAATCCGGAGGGCTTCAGCCCCAGCATTTT CASSESGGLQPQHF
NA TRBJ1-2 NA TRBV19 17 TGTGCCAGCCAAATCAGTCGGGGAGCCTCCTTTAACTATGGCTACACCTTC CASQISRGASFNYGYTF
NA TRBJ2-7 NA TRBV5-6 15 TGTGCCAGCAAAGCCTGGACAGCGAGCTCCTACGAGCAGTACTTC CASKAWTASSYEQYF
NA TRBJ1-2 NA TRBV6-5 13 TGTGCCAGCAGTTACGCGGCCGTGAGTGGCTACACCTTC CASSYAAVSGYTF
NA TRBJ1-5 NA TRBV12-3/TRBV12-4 12 TGTGCCAGCAGTTTCGGAGGTCAGCCCCAGCATTTT CASSFGGQPQHF